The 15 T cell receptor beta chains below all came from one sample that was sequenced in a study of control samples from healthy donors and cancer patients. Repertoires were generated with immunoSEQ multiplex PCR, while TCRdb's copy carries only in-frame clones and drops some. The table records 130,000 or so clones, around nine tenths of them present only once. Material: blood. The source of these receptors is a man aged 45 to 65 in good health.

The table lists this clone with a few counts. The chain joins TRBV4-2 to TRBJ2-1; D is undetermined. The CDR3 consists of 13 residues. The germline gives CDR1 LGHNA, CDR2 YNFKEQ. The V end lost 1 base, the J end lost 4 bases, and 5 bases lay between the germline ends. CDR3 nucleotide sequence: TGTGCCAGCAGCCAAGGGTCGTACAATGAGCAGTTCTTC. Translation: CASSQGSYNEQFF.

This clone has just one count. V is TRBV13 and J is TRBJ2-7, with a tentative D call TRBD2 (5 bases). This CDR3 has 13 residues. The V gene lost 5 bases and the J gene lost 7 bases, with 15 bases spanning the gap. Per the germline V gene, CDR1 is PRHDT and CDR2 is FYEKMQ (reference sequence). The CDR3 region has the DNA TGTGCCAGCAGCGACCGGGCCCGAGGGGAGCAGTACTTC. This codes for CASSDRARGEQYF. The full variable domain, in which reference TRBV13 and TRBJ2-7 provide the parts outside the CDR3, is AAGVIQSPRHLIKEKRETATLKCYPIPRHDTVYWYQQGPGQDPQFLISFYEKMQSDKGSIPDRFSAQQFSDYHSELNMSSLELGDSALYFCASSDRARGEQYFGPGTRLTVT.

CDR3 amino acids: CASSSLSDTQYF. CDR3 coding DNA: TGTGCCAGCAGCTCCCTTAGCGATACGCAGTATTTT. The genes are TRBV7-8 and TRBJ2-3; D is uncertain. Per the germline V gene, CDR1 is SGHVS and CDR2 is FQNEAQ. Between the trimmed V and J ends, which lost 4 bases and 6 bases, there was a span of 8 bases. This CDR3 is 12 amino acids long. The variable domain in full, with the rest retrieved from reference TRBV7-8 and TRBJ2-3, is GAGVSQSPRYKVAKRGQDVALRCDPISGHVSLFWYQQALGQGPEFLTYFQNEAQLDKSGLPSDRFFAERPEGSVSTLKIQRTQQEDSAVYLCASSSLSDTQYFGPGTRLTVL.

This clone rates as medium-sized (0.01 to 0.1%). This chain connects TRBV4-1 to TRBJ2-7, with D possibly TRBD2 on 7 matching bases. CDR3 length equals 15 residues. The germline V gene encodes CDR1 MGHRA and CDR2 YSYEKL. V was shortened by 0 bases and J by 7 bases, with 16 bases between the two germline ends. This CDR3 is CASSQDGGGSEEQYF. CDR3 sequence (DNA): TGCGCCAGCAGCCAAGATGGGGGGGGCTCGGAAGAGCAGTACTTC.

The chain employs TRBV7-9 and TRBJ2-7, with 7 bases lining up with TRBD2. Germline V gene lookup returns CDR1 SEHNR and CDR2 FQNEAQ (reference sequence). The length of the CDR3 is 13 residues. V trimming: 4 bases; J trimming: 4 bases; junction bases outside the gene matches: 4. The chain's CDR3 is CASSSGGGYEQYF. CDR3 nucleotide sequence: TGTGCCAGCAGCTCGGGCGGGGGTTACGAGCAGTACTTC.

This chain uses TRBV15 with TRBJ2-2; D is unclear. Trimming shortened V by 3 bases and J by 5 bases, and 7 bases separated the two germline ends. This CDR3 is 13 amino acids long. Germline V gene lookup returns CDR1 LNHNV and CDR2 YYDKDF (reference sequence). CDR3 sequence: CATSSVFTGELFF. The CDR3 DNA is TGTGCCACCAGCAGCGTATTTACCGGGGAGCTGTTTTTT.

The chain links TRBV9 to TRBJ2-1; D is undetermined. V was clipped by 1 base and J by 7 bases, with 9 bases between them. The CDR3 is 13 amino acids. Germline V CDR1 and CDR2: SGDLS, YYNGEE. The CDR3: CASSVWGGNEQFF. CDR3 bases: TGTGCCAGCAGCGTATGGGGTGGGAATGAGCAGTTCTTC.

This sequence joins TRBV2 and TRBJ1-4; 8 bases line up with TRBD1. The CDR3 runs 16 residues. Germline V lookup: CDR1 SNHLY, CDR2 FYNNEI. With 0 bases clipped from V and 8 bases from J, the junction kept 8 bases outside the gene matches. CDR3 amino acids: CASSEALRGPGEKLFF. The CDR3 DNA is TGTGCCAGCAGTGAAGCGCTCAGGGGGCCGGGGGAAAAACTGTTTTTT.

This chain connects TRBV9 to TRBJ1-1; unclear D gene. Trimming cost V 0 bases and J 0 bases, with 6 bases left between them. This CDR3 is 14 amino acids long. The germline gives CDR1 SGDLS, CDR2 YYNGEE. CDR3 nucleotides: TGTGCCAGCAGCGTAGCCCCCCTGAACACTGAAGCTTTCTTT. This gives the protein CASSVAPLNTEAFF.

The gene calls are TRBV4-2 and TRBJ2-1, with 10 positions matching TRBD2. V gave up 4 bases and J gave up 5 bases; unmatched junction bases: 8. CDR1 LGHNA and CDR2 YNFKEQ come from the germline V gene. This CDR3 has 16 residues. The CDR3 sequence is CASSPIAGGLHNEQFF. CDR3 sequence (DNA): TGTGCCAGCAGCCCAATAGCGGGGGGCCTTCACAATGAGCAGTTCTTC.

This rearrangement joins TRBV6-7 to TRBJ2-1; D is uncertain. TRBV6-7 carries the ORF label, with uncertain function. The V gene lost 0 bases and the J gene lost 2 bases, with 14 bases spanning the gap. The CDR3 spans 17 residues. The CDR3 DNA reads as TGTGCCAGCAGTTACTCGAGTGTGCCTATACCCTACAATGAGCAGTTCTTC. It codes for CASSYSSVPIPYNEQFF.

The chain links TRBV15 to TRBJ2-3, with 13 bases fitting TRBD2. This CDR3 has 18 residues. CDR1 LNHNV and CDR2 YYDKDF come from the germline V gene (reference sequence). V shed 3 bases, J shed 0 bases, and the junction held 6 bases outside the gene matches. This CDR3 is CATSRTSGGTTSTDTQYF. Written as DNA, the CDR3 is TGTGCCACCAGCAGGACTAGCGGGGGGACAACAAGCACAGATACGCAGTATTTT.

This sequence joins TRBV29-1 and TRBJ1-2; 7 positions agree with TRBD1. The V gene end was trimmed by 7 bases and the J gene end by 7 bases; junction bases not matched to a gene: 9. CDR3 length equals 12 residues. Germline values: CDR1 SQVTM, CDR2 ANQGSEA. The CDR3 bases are TGCAGCGCCGGACAGGCGATATCTGGCTACACCTTC. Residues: CSAGQAISGYTF.

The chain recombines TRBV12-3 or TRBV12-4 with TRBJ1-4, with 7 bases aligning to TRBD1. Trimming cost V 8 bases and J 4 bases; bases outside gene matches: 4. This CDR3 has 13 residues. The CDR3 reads CASLDRVNEKLFF. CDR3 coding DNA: TGTGCCAGCCTTGACAGGGTTAATGAAAAACTGTTTTTT.

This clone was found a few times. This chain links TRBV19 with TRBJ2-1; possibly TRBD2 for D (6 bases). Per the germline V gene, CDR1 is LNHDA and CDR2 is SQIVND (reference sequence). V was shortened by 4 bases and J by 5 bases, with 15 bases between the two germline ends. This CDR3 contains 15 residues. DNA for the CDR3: TGTGCCAGTAGTAAATTTCGCGGGGTAAACAATGAGCAGTTCTTC. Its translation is CASSKFRGVNNEQFF.